Each of the 12 T cell receptor beta chains below was sequenced from the same sample in a study of blood T cell repertoires in COVID-19. The repertoire was sequenced with immunoSEQ multiplex PCR; TCRdb's copy has only in-frame clones and lacks some. The sample carries roughly 250,000 clones, roughly nine tenths recorded once. The sequenced sample was peripheral blood. The receptors were gathered from a man aged 35 to 55 who had recovered from COVID-19.

The chain carries TRBV7-9 and TRBJ1-1; 7 bases match TRBD1. Germline CDR1 reads SEHNR; CDR2 reads FQNEAQ (reference sequence). The CDR3 contains 13 residues. The V and J ends lost 1 base and 6 bases, in that order; junction bases with no gene match: 2. CDR3 region: CASSLDQGAEAFF. CDR3 sequence (DNA): TGTGCCAGCAGCTTAGATCAGGGGGCTGAAGCTTTCTTT. The full variable domain, rest sourced from reference TRBV7-9 and TRBJ1-1, is DTGVSQNPRHKITKRGQNVTFRCDPISEHNRLYWYRQTLGQGPEFLTYFQNEAQLEKSRLLSDRFSAERPKGSFSTLEIQRTEQGDSAMYLCASSLDQGAEAFFGQGTRLTVV.

V gene TRBV7-9 combines with J gene TRBJ2-2; TRBD1 matches 9 bases. This CDR3 has 17 amino acids. The V gene's germline CDR1 is SEHNR and CDR2 FQNEAQ (reference sequence). After removal of 5 bases from V and 4 bases from J, the junction contained 11 bases not matched to a gene. For the CDR3, the DNA is TGTGCCAGCAGCGACAGTTTGGGACAGGGATTCACCGGGGAGCTGTTTTTT. Amino acid sequence: CASSDSLGQGFTGELFF.

The rearrangement joins TRBV19 to TRBJ1-2, with 11 bases matching TRBD1. The CDR3 extends over 15 amino acids. Trimming cost V 5 bases and J 4 bases; bases outside gene matches: 6. From germline, CDR1 is LNHDA and CDR2 SQIVND (reference sequence). The CDR3 sequence is CASSGTGGLLYGYTF. CDR3 DNA sequence: TGTGCCAGTAGTGGGACAGGGGGACTACTCTATGGCTACACCTTC.

CDR3 in amino acids: CASSYSTGGPFGEQFF. As DNA, the CDR3 is TGTGCCAGCAGTTACTCAACGGGAGGGCCGTTTGGTGAGCAGTTCTTC. The genes are TRBV6-5 and TRBJ2-1; TRBD2 aligns across 8 bases. CDR1 is MNHEY, CDR2 SVGAGI, per germline. With 0 bases clipped from V and 9 bases from J, the junction kept 10 bases outside the gene matches. The CDR3 runs to 16 residues.

Remarks on this clone: One junction end disagrees with the germline gene, perhaps due to a read error. The chain carries TRBV6-1 and TRBJ1-2; tentative D call: TRBD1 (5 bases). Germline CDR1 and CDR2: MNHNS and SASEGT. The CDR3 consists of 14 residues. CDR3 nucleotides: TGTGCCAGCAGTCAAGCGCAGGGATTGAGAGGCTACACCTTC. This codes for CASSQAQGLRGYTF.

This clone has only one observation. This chain joins TRBV9 and TRBJ2-3; TRBD1 is a possible D gene (6 bases). This CDR3 is 15 amino acids long. Germline CDR1 SGDLS, CDR2 YYNGEE. V lost 3 bases to trimming and J lost 4 bases, with 15 bases between them. CDR3 bases: TGTGCCAGCAGCGGGGACAACCTCTGGCCAGATACGCAGTATTTT. It translates to CASSGDNLWPDTQYF.

This sequence joins TRBV5-1 and TRBJ2-2, with D possibly being TRBD1 (7 bases). This CDR3 comprises 16 residues. Germline V gives CDR1 SGHRS, CDR2 YFSETQ. V shed 3 bases and J shed 5 bases, with 17 bases lying between them. CDR3 bases: TGCGCCAGCAGCTCAGGGGGGACACCGGGGACCGGGGAGCTGTTTTTT. It yields the protein CASSSGGTPGTGELFF.

The V call is TRBV29-1, the J call TRBJ1-1; weak D call: TRBD1 (6 bases). The CDR3 totals 12 residues. Between the trimmed V and J ends, which lost 6 bases and 4 bases, there was a span of 12 bases. Germline assignment: CDR1 SQVTM and CDR2 ANQGSEA. The CDR3 region is CSVLRGTTEAFF. CDR3 coding DNA: TGCAGCGTCCTTAGGGGGACCACTGAAGCTTTCTTT.

V and J are TRBV3-1 (or the pseudogene TRBV3-2) and TRBJ1-4; D is undetermined. Between the trimmed V and J ends, which lost 1 base and 1 base, there was a span of 13 bases. The CDR3 consists of 17 residues. Looked up from germline, CDR1 is LGHDT and CDR2 is YNNKEL (reference sequence). The CDR3: CASSQALRRGTNEKLFF. The CDR3 DNA is TGTGCCAGCAGCCAAGCCCTCAGACGGGGAACTAATGAAAAACTGTTTTTT.

This rearrangement joins TRBV7-8 to TRBJ2-1, with 11 bases aligning to TRBD2. Germline CDR1 and CDR2: SGHVS and FQNEAQ. CDR3 size: 15 residues. V lost 4 bases to trimming and J lost 6 bases; unmatched junction nucleotides: 5. The CDR3 nucleotides read TGTGCCAGCAGCTATAGCGGGGGGGCCATCAATGAGCAGTTCTTC. Its protein product is CASSYSGGAINEQFF.

V gene TRBV11-2 combines with J gene TRBJ1-2, with D perhaps matching TRBD1 (5 bases). Germline V gives CDR1 SGHAT, CDR2 FQNNGV. V shed 5 bases and J shed 4 bases, with 17 bases lying between them. The CDR3 has 15 residues. The CDR3 bases are TGTGCCAGCAGCACGACTGTTGGGGCTGGCTATGGCTACACCTTC. Its protein product is CASSTTVGAGYGYTF.

This sequence joins TRBV7-3 and TRBJ2-2, with TRBD2 identical over 14 bases. Germline CDR1 is SGHTA and CDR2 is FQGTGA. J lost 5 bases, V lost 2 bases, and 4 bases had no gene match. The CDR3 covers 17 residues. The CDR3 sequence is CASSLGTSGSRTGELFF. CDR3 bases: TGTGCCAGCAGCTTAGGGACTAGCGGGAGTAGGACCGGGGAGCTGTTTTTT.